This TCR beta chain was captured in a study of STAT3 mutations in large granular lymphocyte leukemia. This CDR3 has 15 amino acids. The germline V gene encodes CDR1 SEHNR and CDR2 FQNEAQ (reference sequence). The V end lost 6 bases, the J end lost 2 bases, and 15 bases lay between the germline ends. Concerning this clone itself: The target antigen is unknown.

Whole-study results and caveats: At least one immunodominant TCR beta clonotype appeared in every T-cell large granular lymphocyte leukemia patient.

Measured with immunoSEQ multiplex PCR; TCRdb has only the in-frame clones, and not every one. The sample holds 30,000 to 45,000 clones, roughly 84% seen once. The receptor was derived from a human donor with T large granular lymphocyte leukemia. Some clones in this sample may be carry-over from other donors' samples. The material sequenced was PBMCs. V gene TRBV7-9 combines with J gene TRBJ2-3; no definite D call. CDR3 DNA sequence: TGTGCCAGCAGAGTGCCCCGGCGCCCCACAGATACGCAGTATTTT. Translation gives CASRVPRRPTDTQYF.